The entry below gives a single T cell receptor (beta chain) sequence along with its context. Its cognate antigen is unknown. The germline V and J ends were trimmed by 1 base and 4 bases, with 10 bases remaining between them. The CDR3 length is 14 residues. The germline V gene encodes CDR1 PRHDT and CDR2 FYEKMQ (reference sequence). This sample was included in a study of vaccination effects on CD4 cells after COVID-19. The overall study: Two doses of BNT162b2 or mRNA-1273 vaccine were administered to participants. Pre-vaccine samples were drawn 16 days and one week before the first dose.

Repertoires were generated with immunoSEQ multiplex PCR, while TCRdb's copy carries only in-frame clones and drops some. This table has about 27,000 clones, approximately 78% appearing once. General study results and limits: After vaccination, at late timepoints, clones induced by infection and by vaccine contracted markedly.

Viral peptide pool expansion of antigen-specific CD4+ T cells preceded sequencing in the ViraFEST assay. Culture proceeded for 10 days, and CD4+ T cells were then isolated. By PCR, the person was confirmed to have had SARS-CoV-2 infection between March and December 2020. A few million PBMC per well received about 9.8 IU/ml IL-2 and roughly 10 ug/ml peptides in culture. The chain uses TRBV13 and TRBJ1-2; D perhaps matches TRBD1 (6 bases). This material consisted of CD4+ T cells from PBMCs cultured with HCoV-NL63 spike peptides, taken before COVID-19 vaccination. The TCR sequence derives from a human donor who had a prior SARS-CoV-2 infection. For the CDR3, the DNA is TGTGCCAGCAGCTTAGCAGGGGTGGCCTATGGCTACACCTTC. It yields the protein CASSLAGVAYGYTF.